Detailed here is one T cell receptor beta chain. Generated by immunoSEQ multiplex PCR, the TCRdb table keeps only in-frame clones and is missing some. The sample lists more than 55,000 clones; 75% to 95% were seen once. These data come from a study of cytomegalovirus exposure and HLA in healthy donors. Among the approximately 110 subjects of the validation cohort, separate from the 666-subject first cohort, were the donors. Per the germline V gene, CDR1 is MDHEN and CDR2 is SYDVKM. This CDR3 has 15 amino acids. V dropped 2 bases and J dropped 0; count of bases not matched to a gene: 3. The TCR comes from a man aged 18 to 35 in good health and CMV-seronegative. The sequencing sample was made of PBMCs. The genes are TRBV28 and TRBJ1-1; 7 nucleotides agree with TRBD1. The CDR3 here is CASSLKGALNTEAFF. The CDR3 nucleotides read TGTGCCAGCAGTTTAAAGGGGGCCCTGAACACTGAAGCTTTCTTT.